These 8 T cell receptor beta chains came from one sample sequenced in a study of neurological immune-mediated disorders. TCRdb used MiXCR to reprocess the 5' RACE reads, holding one entry per CDR3 protein. The sample records tens of thousands of distinct CDR3 sequences, around 10% being singletons. Source material: PBMCs. Receptors were obtained from a man aged 40-49 years in good health.

This clonotype was counted at least ten times. The rearrangement links TRBV7-3 to TRBJ1-1; D uncertain. Germline assignment: CDR1 SGHTA and CDR2 FQGTGA. V gave up 0 bases and J gave up 1 base, with 6 bases separating them. The CDR3 spans 14 residues. The CDR3 DNA reads as TGTGCCAGCAGCTTAACAGGGCCGAACACTGAAGCTTTCTTT. Protein sequence: CASSLTGPNTEAFF.

This rearrangement joins TRBV27 to TRBJ2-1, with a weak D call TRBD2 (5 bases). This CDR3 has 14 residues. Germline V gene data show CDR1 as MNHEY and CDR2 as SMNVEV (reference sequence). Trimming took off 5 bases at V and 5 bases at J, with 13 bases between the two ends. The CDR3 DNA reads TGTGCCAGCAGTGGCCGGGGAGAGAACAATGAGCAGTTCTTC. Encoded protein: CASSGRGENNEQFF.

This clonotype has ten or more counts. This chain connects TRBV29-1 to TRBJ1-2; 7 bases agree with TRBD1. Per the germline V gene, CDR1 is SQVTM and CDR2 is ANQGSEA. With V trimmed by 6 bases and J by 1 base, 5 bases remained unmatched. The CDR3 is 13 residues long. CDR3 in amino acids: CSVAGTDNYGYTF. The CDR3 DNA reads TGCAGCGTCGCTGGGACAGATAACTATGGCTACACCTTC.

In this sample, this clonotype turned up many times. The genes are TRBV5-6 and TRBJ2-3; 9 bases are shared with TRBD1. This CDR3 spans 16 amino acids. CDR1 SGHDT and CDR2 YYEEEE come from the germline V gene. Trimming cost V 4 bases and J 3 bases; bases outside gene matches: 9. The DNA for the CDR3 is TGTGCCAGCAGCGATTTTGGGACAGGGATGACAGATACGCAGTATTTT. Residues: CASSDFGTGMTDTQYF.

This clonotype was seen at least ten times. The chain combines TRBV3-1 with TRBJ2-6, with no clear D. Germline CDR1 and CDR2: LGHDT and YNNKEL (reference sequence). Deletions cut 0 bases from V and 1 base from J, with 10 bases between. The CDR3 spans 17 residues. The DNA for the CDR3 is TGTGCCAGCAGCCAAGATACGTCGAGGTCTGGGGCCAACGTCCTGACTTTC. Translating it yields CASSQDTSRSGANVLTF. Full variable domain (remainder filled in from reference TRBV3-1 and TRBJ2-6): DTAVSQTPKYLVTQMGNDKSIKCEQNLGHDTMYWYKQDSKKFLKIMFSYNNKELIINETVPNRFSPKSPDKAHLNLHINSLELGDSAVYFCASSQDTSRSGANVLTFGAGSRLTVL.

This clonotype was observed at least ten times. J is TRBJ2-7 and V is TRBV12-3 or TRBV12-4; D not certain. V lost 3 bases and J 5 bases, leaving 8 bases between the germline ends. The CDR3 sequence is 12 residues long. CDR3 sequence (DNA): TGTGCCAGCAGTTTTACCGTGGACGAGCAGTACTTC. Its protein is CASSFTVDEQYF.

This clonotype was recorded at least ten times. The CDR3 here is CASRPGQGSETQYF. DNA for the CDR3: TGTGCCAGCAGACCCGGACAGGGGTCGGAGACCCAGTACTTC. This chain connects TRBV27 to TRBJ2-5; 9 bases agree with TRBD1. CDR3 length equals 14 residues. V trimming: 6 bases; J trimming: 5 bases; junction bases outside the gene matches: 7. CDR1 and CDR2 from the germline V gene are MNHEY and SMNVEV (reference sequence).

In its sample, this clonotype was seen many times. V gene TRBV29-1 combines with J gene TRBJ2-5; 7 bases are shared with TRBD2. The CDR3 loop spans 12 amino acids. J lost 5 bases, V lost 7 bases, and 7 bases had no gene match. Germline V lookup: CDR1 SQVTM, CDR2 ANQGSEA. The CDR3, as DNA: TGCAGCGCCTCGCGGGGGAGCGAGACCCAGTACTTC. Its translation is CSASRGSETQYF.